This entry lists 20 T cell receptor beta chains sequenced from one sample in a study of spatial heterogeneity in lung cancer. The study, taken as a whole, reports: Mutation tallies in tumors tracked expanded intratumoral alpha and beta TCR counts.

These receptors' targets are unknown. TCRdb reprocessed the 5' RACE reads via MiXCR and lists one record per CDR3 protein. The sample lists 15,000 to 20,000 distinct CDR3 sequences, under 7% occurring once. Time point denoted: sample taken at primary tumor resection. The input for sequencing was lung tumor tissue, taken at surgery. The receptors stem from a male donor with early-stage non-small cell lung cancer.

In its sample, this clonotype is medium-sized (0.01 to 0.1%). The chain joins TRBV28 to TRBJ2-7; no reliable D call. The CDR3 covers 11 residues. The ends were cut back, 6 bases at V and 5 bases at J, with 8 bases in the middle. Germline loops: CDR1 MDHEN, CDR2 SYDVKM. Here the CDR3 reads CASSRYDEQYF. Written as DNA, the CDR3 is TGTGCCAGCAGCCGATACGACGAGCAGTACTTC.

This clonotype came up a few times. CDR3 sequence (DNA): TGTGCCAGCAGCCAATCAGGTCAGCCCCAGCATTTT. Translating gives CASSQSGQPQHF. The V gene is TRBV3-1, the J gene TRBJ1-5, with no clear D. In germline, CDR1 is LGHDT, CDR2 YNNKEL (reference sequence). The V end lost 2 bases, the J end lost 6 bases, and 5 bases lay between the germline ends. CDR3 length: 12 residues.

This clonotype has ten or more counts. J is TRBJ1-6 and V is TRBV7-9; unclear D gene. Trimming took off 1 base at V and 7 bases at J, with 8 bases between the two ends. This CDR3 has 14 amino acids. In germline, CDR1 is SEHNR, CDR2 FQNEAQ (reference sequence). Here the CDR3 DNA reads TGTGCCAGCAGCTTAGACAGCCAAAATTCACCCCTCCACTTT. It yields the protein CASSLDSQNSPLHF.

This clonotype appeared many times. CDR3 sequence: CSARPTGFGNQPQHF. The DNA for the CDR3 is TGCAGTGCTAGACCTACAGGGTTTGGCAATCAGCCCCAGCATTTT. This chain connects TRBV20-1 to TRBJ1-5; D is possibly TRBD1 (6 bases). The V gene lost 2 bases and the J gene lost 2 bases, with 13 bases spanning the gap. The V gene's germline CDR1 is DFQATT and CDR2 SNEGSKA (reference sequence). The CDR3 runs to 15 residues.

This clonotype is classed as medium-sized. The rearrangement links TRBV20-1 to TRBJ1-5, with 8 positions matching TRBD1. Germline-derived CDR1 and CDR2 are DFQATT and SNEGSKA (reference sequence). The ends lost 6 bases at V and 7 bases at J; junction bases unmatched: 8. The CDR3 consists of 13 residues. CDR3 nucleotides: TGCAGTGCGAGGGACAGGCCGGGCCAGCCCCAGCATTTT. This sequence encodes CSARDRPGQPQHF.

At least ten counts were recorded for this clonotype. The chain links TRBV28 to TRBJ1-4; D remains ambiguous. This CDR3 has 14 amino acids. Germline values: CDR1 MDHEN, CDR2 SYDVKM. V lost 4 bases to trimming and J lost 3 bases, with 9 bases between them. CDR3 in amino acids: CASSYPPANEKLFF. The CDR3 nucleotides are TGTGCCAGCAGTTACCCCCCGGCTAATGAAAAACTGTTTTTT.

This sequence joins TRBV7-2 and TRBJ2-3; the match to TRBD2 covers 11 bases. The germline V gene encodes CDR1 SGHTA and CDR2 FQGNSA. CDR3 length: 15 amino acids. Trimming took 5 bases from V and 6 from J; bases not matched to a gene: 7. The CDR3 is CASSPSSGRADTQYF. In DNA, the CDR3 is TGTGCCAGCAGCCCGAGTAGCGGGAGGGCTGATACGCAGTATTTT.

This clonotype was counted ten times or more. The V call is TRBV4-2, the J call TRBJ2-1; 11 bases are shared with TRBD2. Germline V gene sequence: CDR1 LGHNA, CDR2 YNFKEQ. This CDR3 is 16 amino acids long. The trim removed 0 bases at V and 9 bases at J, leaving 7 bases unmatched. For the CDR3, the DNA is TGTGCCAGCAGCCAAGAAATAGCGGGGGGGCCCGGTGAGCAGTTCTTC. The encoded protein is CASSQEIAGGPGEQFF.

Within the sample, this clonotype is medium-sized. The chain combines TRBV18 with TRBJ1-5; D possibly corresponds to TRBD1 (6 bases). The CDR3 extends over 13 amino acids. Germline V CDR1 and CDR2: KGHSH, LQKENI. V lost 8 bases and J lost 6, with 14 bases in between. CDR3 nucleotides: TGTGCCAGCCGCCCCGGGGGCGGTCAGCCCCAGCATTTT. Its protein product is CASRPGGGQPQHF.

This clonotype was counted a few times. The chain has TRBV28 and TRBJ1-1; 8 bases are a match to TRBD1. Germline CDR1 is MDHEN and CDR2 is SYDVKM. Losses at the gene ends were 8 bases for V and 5 bases for J; bases not matched to a gene: 10. The CDR3 runs to 14 residues. The CDR3: CASGPGGAGTEAFF. In DNA, the CDR3 is TGTGCCAGCGGCCCAGGGGGCGCGGGTACTGAAGCTTTCTTT.

In this sample, this clonotype turned up many times. This chain connects TRBV27 to TRBJ1-5; possible D gene TRBD1, 5 bases. The length of the CDR3 is 13 residues. The V and J ends lost 10 bases and 3 bases respectively, with 13 bases between them. Germline CDR1 reads MNHEY; CDR2 reads SMNVEV (reference sequence). This chain's CDR3 is CATRKTDNQPQHF. The CDR3 DNA sequence: TGTGCCACACGAAAGACAGACAATCAGCCCCAGCATTTT.

This clonotype was picked up many times. This CDR3 is CASRPTGRGYGYTF. The CDR3 DNA reads TGTGCCAGCAGACCGACAGGGCGCGGCTATGGCTACACCTTC. The chain couples TRBV14 to TRBJ1-2; 7 bases fit TRBD1. This CDR3 has 14 amino acids. Germline V lookup: CDR1 SGHDN, CDR2 FVKESK. V shed 6 bases, J shed 4 bases, and the junction held 8 bases outside the gene matches.

This clonotype is medium-sized (0.01 to 0.1%). V gene TRBV20-1 combines with J gene TRBJ1-1, with TRBD1 identical over 9 bases. The junction had 9 bases not matched to a gene; V was cut back by 5 bases and J by 5 bases. Germline values: CDR1 DFQATT, CDR2 SNEGSKA (reference sequence). This CDR3 region has 14 residues. The CDR3 here is CSASAGTGMTEAFF. The CDR3 DNA is TGCAGTGCTTCTGCCGGGACAGGGATGACTGAAGCTTTCTTT.

This clonotype came up many times. The chain joins TRBV5-4 to TRBJ2-1; 8 nucleotides match TRBD1. There are 16 residues in the CDR3. Germline CDR1 reads SGHNT; CDR2 reads YYREEE (reference sequence). The junction had 10 bases not matched to a gene; V was cut back by 0 bases and J by 8 bases. The CDR3 here is CASSLAVQGGFDEQFF. The CDR3 region has the DNA TGTGCCAGCAGCTTGGCCGTACAGGGGGGTTTCGATGAGCAGTTCTTC.

This clonotype was counted many times. V and J are TRBV18 and TRBJ1-5; no clear D gene. The germline V gene has CDR1 KGHSH and CDR2 LQKENI. V was pared by 4 bases and J by 0 bases, with 4 bases between. This CDR3 has 13 residues. CDR3 loop: CASSRDSNQPQHF. In nucleotides, the CDR3 is TGTGCCAGCTCACGGGATAGCAATCAGCCCCAGCATTTT.

J is TRBJ2-5 and V is TRBV28; TRBD2 matches at 10 bases. The V and J ends lost 3 bases and 5 bases, in that order; junction bases with no gene match: 6. This CDR3 has 15 residues. CDR1 and CDR2 from the germline V gene are MDHEN and SYDVKM. The CDR3 DNA follows: TGTGCCAGCAGTTTTTCCGGGACTAGCGTGGAGACCCAGTACTTC. The encoded protein is CASSFSGTSVETQYF.

This clonotype is labeled as medium-sized. The chain is built from TRBV27 and TRBJ1-1; weak D call: TRBD1 (5 bases). There are 13 residues in the CDR3. The germline V gene has CDR1 MNHEY and CDR2 SMNVEV (reference sequence). V lost 4 bases and J 3 bases, leaving 9 bases between the germline ends. CDR3 loop: CASSSQDDTEAFF. The DNA for the CDR3 is TGTGCCAGCAGTTCACAGGACGACACTGAAGCTTTCTTT.

At least ten counts were recorded for this clonotype. V is TRBV3-1 and J is TRBJ2-3, with TRBD2 as a possible D gene (5 bases). This CDR3 comprises 14 residues. Per germline, CDR1 LGHDT and CDR2 YNNKEL (reference sequence). V lost 4 bases and J lost 13, with 21 bases in between. The CDR3 loop is CASSPGTIPGIKYF. CDR3 nucleotides: TGTGCCAGCAGCCCGGGAACCATCCCTGGGATTAAGTATTTT.

Many counts were recorded for this clonotype. This sequence joins TRBV20-1 and TRBJ1-5; no clear D. The germline V gene encodes CDR1 DFQATT and CDR2 SNEGSKA (reference sequence). V was cut by 7 bases and J by 0 bases, with 7 bases left in between. The CDR3 extends over 12 amino acids. For the CDR3, the DNA is TGCAGTGGGGCCTATAGCAATCAGCCCCAGCATTTT. It encodes CSGAYSNQPQHF.

This clonotype was found many times. The chain is built from TRBV20-1 and TRBJ1-5, with D possibly matching TRBD1 (6 bases). The CDR3 sequence is 12 residues long. In germline, CDR1 is DFQATT, CDR2 SNEGSKA (reference sequence). The germline V and J ends were trimmed by 3 bases and 7 bases, with 10 bases remaining between them. The CDR3 loop reads CSARQGLQPQHF. CDR3 coding DNA: TGCAGTGCTAGGCAGGGGTTGCAGCCCCAGCATTTT.